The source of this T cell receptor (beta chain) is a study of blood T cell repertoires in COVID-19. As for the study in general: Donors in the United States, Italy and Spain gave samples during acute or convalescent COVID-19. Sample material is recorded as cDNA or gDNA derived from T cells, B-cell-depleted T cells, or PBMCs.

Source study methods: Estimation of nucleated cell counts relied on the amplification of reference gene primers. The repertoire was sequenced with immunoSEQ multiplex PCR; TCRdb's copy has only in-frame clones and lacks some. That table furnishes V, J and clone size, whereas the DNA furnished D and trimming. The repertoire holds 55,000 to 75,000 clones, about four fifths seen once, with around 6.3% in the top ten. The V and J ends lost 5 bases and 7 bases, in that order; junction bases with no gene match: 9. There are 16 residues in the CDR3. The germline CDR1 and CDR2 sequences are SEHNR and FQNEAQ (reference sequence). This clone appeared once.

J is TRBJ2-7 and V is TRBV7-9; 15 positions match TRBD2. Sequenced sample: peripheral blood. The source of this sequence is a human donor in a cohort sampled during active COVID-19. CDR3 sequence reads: CASSRTSGRAPWEQYF. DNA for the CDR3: TGTGCCAGCAGCCGGACTAGCGGGAGGGCCCCCTGGGAGCAGTACTTC.